The next 9 T cell receptor beta chains were all read from a single sample in a study of T cell responses to AZD1222 COVID-19 vaccine. Only in-frame clones appear in the TCRdb table, and some are missing; sequencing was by immunoSEQ multiplex PCR. The table lists about 54,000 clones, around 84% of them singletons, with about 10% in the top ten. The sample in question was peripheral blood, obtained on day 0 of AZD1222 vaccination. The receptors derive from an adult in good health.

The rearrangement uses TRBV7-9 and TRBJ2-7; 8 bases line up with TRBD1. The CDR3 spans 14 residues. Germline values: CDR1 SEHNR, CDR2 FQNEAQ (reference sequence). V shed 4 bases and J 2 bases; nucleotides not matched to a gene: 4. In DNA, the CDR3 is TGTGCCAGCAGCTCCAGGACAGGGACCTACGAGCAGTACTTC. Its translation: CASSSRTGTYEQYF.

V is TRBV7-9 and J is TRBJ2-5, with D unclear. This CDR3 contains 12 residues. With 5 bases removed from V and 7 bases from J, the gap between germline ends came to 11 bases. Germline V CDR1 and CDR2: SEHNR, FQNEAQ (reference sequence). The CDR3 DNA follows: TGTGCCAGCAGCCACGAACCCGGGACCCAGTACTTC. Residues: CASSHEPGTQYF. Complete variable domain (other parts from reference TRBV7-9 and TRBJ2-5): DTGVSQNPRHKITKRGQNVTFRCDPISEHNRLYWYRQTLGQGPEFLTYFQNEAQLEKSRLLSDRFSAERPKGSFSTLEIQRTEQGDSAMYLCASSHEPGTQYFGPGTRLLVL.

This clone has a single count. This chain uses TRBV5-1 with TRBJ2-5; D is unclear. The CDR3 contains 15 residues. The V end was cut by 2 bases, the J end by 0 bases, with 11 bases between. Per germline, CDR1 SGHRS and CDR2 YFSETQ. This CDR3 reads CASSLGPSYQETQYF. The DNA for the CDR3 is TGCGCCAGCAGCTTAGGACCTTCGTACCAAGAGACCCAGTACTTC.

The chain carries TRBV4-2 and TRBJ2-3; a possible D gene is TRBD2 (6 bases). The CDR3 runs to 14 residues. Deletions cut 5 bases from V and 4 bases from J, with 13 bases between. Germline CDR1 and CDR2: LGHNA and YNFKEQ. The chain's CDR3 is CASSARDSSDTQYF. CDR3 DNA sequence: TGTGCCAGCAGCGCTCGGGACTCGTCAGATACGCAGTATTTT.

The rearrangement uses TRBV7-2 and TRBJ2-7; 9 bases agree with TRBD1. Germline V gives CDR1 SGHTA, CDR2 FQGNSA. V lost 3 bases to trimming and J lost 5 bases; unmatched junction nucleotides: 5. The CDR3 length is 14 residues. The CDR3 spells CASSLTGGWDEQYF. In nucleotides, the CDR3 is TGTGCCAGCAGCTTGACAGGGGGTTGGGACGAGCAGTACTTC.

This chain links TRBV19 with TRBJ2-5; 9 nucleotides align to TRBD1. With 5 bases clipped from V and 4 bases from J, the junction kept 5 bases outside the gene matches. The CDR3 is 14 amino acids. From germline, CDR1 is LNHDA and CDR2 SQIVND (reference sequence). The CDR3 region has the DNA TGTGCCAGTAGTGCCACAGGGGGCCGAGAGACCCAGTACTTC. Its protein is CASSATGGRETQYF.

The chain employs TRBV7-9 and TRBJ2-5, with no clear D. Per germline, CDR1 SEHNR and CDR2 FQNEAQ (reference sequence). The germline V and J ends were trimmed by 0 bases and 5 bases, with 7 bases remaining between them. The CDR3 length is 13 residues. In nucleotides, the CDR3 is TGTGCCAGCAGCTTAGCCCGGAGCGAGACCCAGTACTTC. Its protein is CASSLARSETQYF.

V gene TRBV19 combines with J gene TRBJ1-6; 11 bases map to TRBD1. In germline, CDR1 is LNHDA, CDR2 SQIVND (reference sequence). CDR3 length: 16 residues. After removal of 4 bases from V and 9 bases from J, the junction contained 8 bases not matched to a gene. The CDR3 is CASSTPGQGAGSPLHF. The CDR3 DNA sequence: TGTGCCAGTAGTACTCCCGGACAGGGGGCAGGTTCACCCCTCCACTTT.

The V gene is TRBV4-3, the J gene TRBJ1-3; a possible D gene is TRBD1 (6 bases). The CDR3 runs to 14 residues. V lost 0 bases, J lost 8 bases, and 11 bases lay in between. Germline lookup yields CDR1 LGHNA and CDR2 YSLEER. The CDR3 DNA reads as TGCGCCAGCAGCCAAGATTCGGCAGGGGACACCATATATTTT. This encodes CASSQDSAGDTIYF.